A selection of T cell receptor beta chains follows, all from one sample in a study of cytomegalovirus exposure and HLA in healthy donors. Clones were read by immunoSEQ multiplex PCR, and TCRdb kept only the in-frame ones, dropping some. The profile shows approximately 40,000 clones, more than 80% of them singletons. Sequencing was carried out using PBMCs. Receptor source: a middle-aged woman in good health and CMV-seropositive. The CDR3 runs from the conserved cysteine through the conserved F or W. Each record gives: CDR3 DNA, CDR3 protein, V gene, J gene, CDR3 length, D gene, clone size. A D gene is named only where the DNA matches it firmly. A clone size is listed for some rows: how often the clone was seen (once, few, many), or a class if it is expanded.

DNA: TGCGCCAGCAGCGACCCTACTAGCGGGAGTGAGCAGTTCTTC
CDR3: CASSDPTSGSEQFF
V: TRBV5-1
J: TRBJ2-1
length: 14
D: TRBD2
size: NA

DNA: TGTGCCAGTAGTATCGGGTACGGACAGGGGAATTCACCCCTCCACTTT
CDR3: CASSIGYGQGNSPLHF
V: TRBV19
J: TRBJ1-6
length: 16
D: TRBD1
size: NA

DNA: TGTGCCAGCAGCGCCAAACAGGGGAGCAATTCACCCCTCCACTTT
CDR3: CASSAKQGSNSPLHF
V: TRBV9
J: TRBJ1-6
length: 15
D: TRBD1
size: NA

DNA: TGCGCCACCCGAAGGTCGCTAGTCCCAGAGACCCAGTACTTC
CDR3: CATRRSLVPETQYF
V: TRBV5-1
J: TRBJ2-5
length: 14
D: NA
size: NA

DNA: TGTGCCAGCAGGTCGAGCGGGGGACCCACCGGGGAGCTGTTTTTT
CDR3: CASRSSGGPTGELFF
V: TRBV7-2
J: TRBJ2-2
length: 15
D: TRBD2
size: once

DNA: TGCGCCAGCAGCCAGGACCTACAGGGAATCTATGGCTACACCTTC
CDR3: CASSQDLQGIYGYTF
V: TRBV4-1
J: TRBJ1-2
length: 15
D: NA
size: NA

DNA: TGTGCCAGCAGTGAGCAGGGGGCGGTTTCCGGGGAGCTGTTTTTT
CDR3: CASSEQGAVSGELFF
V: TRBV6-1
J: TRBJ2-2
length: 15
D: TRBD1
size: NA

DNA: TGTGCCAGCACCCAGACTGGTCCCTATGGCTACACCTTC
CDR3: CASTQTGPYGYTF
V: TRBV5-3
J: TRBJ1-2
length: 13
D: NA
size: few

DNA: TGTGCCAGTAGTAAGAGGGGGACGGAAAGGGGGCAGCCCCAGCATTTT
CDR3: CASSKRGTERGQPQHF
V: TRBV19
J: TRBJ1-5
length: 16
D: NA
size: NA

DNA: TGTGCCAGTAGTACCACCACAGGTCAAGAGACCCAGTACTTC
CDR3: CASSTTTGQETQYF
V: TRBV19
J: TRBJ2-5
length: 14
D: NA
size: NA

DNA: TGTGCCAGCAGCCAGCGACTCCCGGGACTAGCGGGGGGGCGAGGCAATGAGCAGTTCTTC
CDR3: CASSQRLPGLAGGRGNEQFF
V: TRBV4-2
J: TRBJ2-1
length: 20
D: TRBD2
size: NA

DNA: TGTGCCAGCAGTTTATGGGCGGGGAAGAGCTCCTACGAGCAGTACTTC
CDR3: CASSLWAGKSSYEQYF
V: TRBV28
J: TRBJ2-7
length: 16
D: NA
size: NA

DNA: TGTGCCAGCAGCTTAGGGGGGCCCGTCACCGGGGAGCTGTTTTTT
CDR3: CASSLGGPVTGELFF
V: TRBV7-2
J: TRBJ2-2
length: 15
D: NA
size: NA

DNA: TGTGCCAGCAGCCTGTCTACCGGCTATGGCTACACCTTC
CDR3: CASSLSTGYGYTF
V: TRBV7-9
J: TRBJ1-2
length: 13
D: NA
size: NA

DNA: TGTGCCAGCAGCATGACTACCGACAATGAGCAGTTCTTC
CDR3: CASSMTTDNEQFF
V: TRBV7-2
J: TRBJ2-1
length: 13
D: NA
size: NA

DNA: TGTGCCAGTACCCCTGGAAGAGGTAATTCACCCCTCCACTTT
CDR3: CASTPGRGNSPLHF
V: TRBV19
J: TRBJ1-6
length: 14
D: NA
size: NA

DNA: TGTGCCAGCAGCGAGACTAGCGGGACTACAGATACGCAGTATTTT
CDR3: CASSETSGTTDTQYF
V: TRBV9
J: TRBJ2-3
length: 15
D: TRBD2
size: NA

DNA: TGTGCCAGCAGCTCTCTCTCCATTCCCACAGGGTCCGAGCAGTACTTC
CDR3: CASSSLSIPTGSEQYF
V: TRBV7-9
J: TRBJ2-7
length: 16
D: NA
size: few

DNA: TGTGCCAGCAGCTTGGACAGGGCATTAGGTCAGCCCCAGCATTTT
CDR3: CASSLDRALGQPQHF
V: TRBV7-2
J: TRBJ1-5
length: 15
D: TRBD1
size: NA

DNA: TGCGCCAGCAGCCCCAATTGGGGGAGGTCTGGAAACACCATATATTTT
CDR3: CASSPNWGRSGNTIYF
V: TRBV4-3
J: TRBJ1-3
length: 16
D: NA
size: NA

DNA: TGTGCCACCAGGGGCGGGGGAGAGTACAATGAGCAGTTCTTC
CDR3: CATRGGGEYNEQFF
V: TRBV19
J: TRBJ2-1
length: 14
D: NA
size: NA

DNA: TGCGCCAGTACAGGGGGTTCAACTAATGAAAAACTGTTTTTT
CDR3: CASTGGSTNEKLFF
V: TRBV5-1
J: TRBJ1-4
length: 14
D: TRBD1
size: NA